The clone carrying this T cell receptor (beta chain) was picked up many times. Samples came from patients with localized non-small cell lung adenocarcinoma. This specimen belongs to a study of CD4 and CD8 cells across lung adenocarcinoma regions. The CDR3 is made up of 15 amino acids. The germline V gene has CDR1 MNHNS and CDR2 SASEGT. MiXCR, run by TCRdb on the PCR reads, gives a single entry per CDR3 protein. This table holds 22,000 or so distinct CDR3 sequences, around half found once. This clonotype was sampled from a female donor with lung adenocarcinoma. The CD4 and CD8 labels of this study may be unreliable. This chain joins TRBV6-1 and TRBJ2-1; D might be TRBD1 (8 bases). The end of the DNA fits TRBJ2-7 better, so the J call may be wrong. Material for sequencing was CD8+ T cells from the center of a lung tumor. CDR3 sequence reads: CASSPGGQAFYEQYV. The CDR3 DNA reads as TGTGCCAGTAGCCCGGGGGGACAGGCTTTCTACGAGCAGTACGTC.